The 5 T cell receptor beta chains in this list originate from one sample, sequenced in a study of cytomegalovirus exposure and HLA in healthy donors. Both 60 Vbeta primers and 13 Jbeta primers went into the PCR. The method was immunoSEQ multiplex PCR; TCRdb's version includes in-frame clones alone and lacks a portion of them. The sample holds about 120,000 clones; about 80% are singletons and the top ten take 2% to 3%. The sequenced sample was PBMCs. The receptors come from a female donor in good health and CMV-seronegative.

The gene calls are TRBV6-6 and TRBJ2-5; TRBD2 matches 8 bases. The germline V gene has CDR1 MNHNY and CDR2 SVGAGI (reference sequence). This CDR3 is built from 16 residues. Trimming cost V 3 bases and J 5 bases; bases outside gene matches: 11. The CDR3 here is CASSYRNGGASETQYF. Written as DNA, the CDR3 is TGTGCCAGCAGTTATAGGAACGGGGGGGCAAGTGAGACCCAGTACTTC.

The chain employs TRBV10-3 and TRBJ2-5, with TRBD2 matching 12 bases. Per germline, CDR1 ENHRY and CDR2 SYGVKD. This CDR3 is 16 amino acids long. The ends lost 4 bases at V and 4 bases at J; junction bases unmatched: 7. This CDR3 reads CAISGSSGGASETQYF. The CDR3 coding sequence is TGTGCCATCAGTGGCTCTAGCGGGGGGGCATCAGAGACCCAGTACTTC.

This clone was picked up a small number of times. CDR3 bases: TGTGCCAGCAGACCCCTAGGGGGGAACACTGAAGCTTTCTTT. The encoded protein is CASRPLGGNTEAFF. V is TRBV6-5 and J is TRBJ1-1, with D perhaps matching TRBD1 (6 bases). This CDR3 spans 14 amino acids. V was shortened by 6 bases and J by 1 base, with 12 bases between the two germline ends. Germline CDR1 reads MNHEY; CDR2 reads SVGAGI.

This clone was detected only once. The CDR3 DNA follows: TGTGCCAGCAGCTCCCGGACAGGGCAACAGTACTTC. Protein product: CASSSRTGQQYF. The chain carries TRBV7-2 and TRBJ2-7; TRBD1 matches at 8 bases. The CDR3 covers 12 residues. Germline CDR1 and CDR2: SGHTA and FQGNSA. Losses at the gene ends were 4 bases for V and 10 bases for J; bases not matched to a gene: 6.

This chain links TRBV2 with TRBJ1-2, with 7 bases identical to TRBD1. Trimming took 6 bases from V and 4 from J; bases not matched to a gene: 5. Germline V gene sequence: CDR1 SNHLY, CDR2 FYNNEI. The CDR3 covers 13 residues. The CDR3 sequence is CASSGRDSYGYTF. Here the CDR3 DNA reads TGTGCCAGCAGCGGCCGGGACAGCTATGGCTACACCTTC. The full variable domain, its missing parts supplied by reference TRBV2 and TRBJ1-2, is EPEVTQTPSHQVTQMGQEVILRCVPISNHLYFYWYRQILGQKVEFLVSFYNNEISEKSEIFDDQFSVERPDGSNFTLKIRSTKLEDSAMYFCASSGRDSYGYTFGSGTRLTVV.